A selection of T cell receptor beta chains follows, all from one sample in a study of blood T cell repertoires in COVID-19. Produced via immunoSEQ multiplex PCR; TCRdb's table is partial and in-frame only. This sample has some 320,000 clones, with more than 75% found just once. Sequencing input: peripheral blood. These receptors all stem from a woman aged 50 to 60 who had recovered from COVID-19. CDR3s include the opening cysteine and the closing phenylalanine or tryptophan. D genes are given only for firm matches. The size of a clone is reported for some rows only, either as once, few or many, or as a class for expanded clones.

cdr3_aa,cdr3_nt,v_call,j_call,d_call,clone_size
CASSEEQAAGGYTF,TGTGCCAGCAGTGAGGAGCAGGCCGCGGGGGGCTACACCTTC,TRBV2,TRBJ1-2,-,-
CAGGQGDWGNQPQHF,TGTGCCGGGGGACAGGGGGATTGGGGCAATCAGCCCCAGCATTTT,TRBV30,TRBJ1-5,TRBD1,-
CASSLISGGAPPDTQYF,TGTGCCAGCAGCCTAATTAGCGGGGGGGCCCCCCCAGATACGCAGTATTTT,TRBV7-2,TRBJ2-3,TRBD2,-
CAWDPRRTDTQYF,TGTGCCTGGGACCCAAGGAGGACAGATACGCAGTATTTT,TRBV30,TRBJ2-3,-,-
CASSLGSGRVDQPQHF,TGTGCCAGCAGCTTAGGGTCTGGGAGGGTTGATCAGCCCCAGCATTTT,TRBV7-2,TRBJ1-5,-,once
CASSLLPRQAGGYTF,TGTGCCAGCAGTTTACTCCCCCGGCAGGCGGGTGGCTACACCTTT,TRBV6-2/TRBV6-3,TRBJ1-2,-,-
CASRNRVQETQYF,TGTGCCAGCAGGAACCGGGTCCAAGAGACCCAGTACTTC,TRBV12-3/TRBV12-4,TRBJ2-5,-,-
CASSPGHLNQPQHF,TGTGCCAGTAGCCCGGGACACCTCAATCAGCCCCAGCATTTT,TRBV19,TRBJ1-5,-,-
CASSLLAGGHTQYF,TGTGCCAGCAGTTTACTAGCGGGGGGGCATACGCAGTATTTT,TRBV7-2,TRBJ2-3,TRBD2,-
CASSVDLASSYNEQFF,TGTGCCAGCAGCGTAGATTTGGCTTCCTCCTACAATGAGCAGTTCTTC,TRBV9,TRBJ2-1,-,-
CASIRGYGYTF,TGTGCCAGCATCCGGGGCTATGGCTACACCTTC,TRBV6-5,TRBJ1-2,-,-
CASKDRETSEAFF,TGTGCCAGCAAAGACAGGGAAACATCTGAAGCTTTCTTT,TRBV2,TRBJ1-1,TRBD1,few
CASSPHGGNTIYF,TGTGCCAGCAGTCCCCACGGGGGAAACACCATATATTTT,TRBV11-2,TRBJ1-3,-,-
CASSPQTGVNTEAFF,TGTGCCAGCTCACCCCAGACAGGGGTGAACACTGAAGCTTTCTTT,TRBV18,TRBJ1-1,TRBD1,-
CASRDRGTYNSPLHF,TGTGCCAGCAGAGACAGGGGGACCTATAATTCACCCCTCCACTTT,TRBV6-6,TRBJ1-6,TRBD1,-
CASRATGVDGNTIYF,TGTGCCAGCAGGGCGACAGGGGTGGATGGAAACACCATATATTTT,TRBV6-6,TRBJ1-3,TRBD1,-